Listed here are 27 T cell receptor beta chains from one sample, sequenced in a study of blood T cell repertoires in COVID-19. Assay: immunoSEQ multiplex PCR; the TCRdb copy retains only in-frame clones and omits some. The top ten clones hold 1.8% of a sample with fewer than 400,000 clones, about 90% of them seen once. The sequenced sample was peripheral blood. The receptors come from a woman aged 25 to 39 with COVID-19, enrolled during active disease.

The chain combines TRBV12-3 or TRBV12-4 with TRBJ1-2; no definite D call. The CDR3 has 13 residues. V shed 6 bases and J shed 5 bases, with 13 bases lying between them. CDR3 nucleotides: TGTGCCAGCAGCCCTGTGGGAGTTTATGGCTACACCTTC. As protein: CASSPVGVYGYTF.

A word on this clone: The junction differs from germline at one of its ends, possibly a read error. This chain joins TRBV2 and TRBJ2-5, with 10 positions matching TRBD2. CDR1 is SNHLY and CDR2 is FYNNEI in the germline V gene. This CDR3 spans 12 amino acids. As DNA, the CDR3 is TGTGCCAGCACGATAGCGGGGGGCAAGGTGGACTTC. Encoded protein: CASTIAGGKVDF.

The rearrangement uses TRBV29-1 and TRBJ1-3; tentative D call: TRBD1 (6 bases). Germline CDR1 SQVTM, CDR2 ANQGSEA. V was cut by 7 bases and J by 0 bases, with 10 bases left in between. CDR3 length: 13 amino acids. The CDR3 DNA reads TGCAGCGCAAACAGGGACTCTGGAAACACCATATATTTT. It codes for CSANRDSGNTIYF.

The rearrangement joins TRBV5-4 to TRBJ2-1, with 9 bases aligning to TRBD1. CDR1 SGHNT and CDR2 YYREEE come from the germline V gene (reference sequence). With V trimmed by 3 bases and J by 3 bases, 4 bases remained unmatched. The CDR3 has 15 residues. The CDR3 protein is CASSSRTGVYNEQFF. The CDR3 DNA is TGTGCCAGCAGCTCCCGGACAGGGGTCTACAATGAGCAGTTCTTC.

The rearrangement links TRBV5-6 to TRBJ1-6, with D perhaps TRBD1 (6 bases). Trimming cost V 5 bases and J 7 bases, with 10 bases left between them. Germline V lookup: CDR1 SGHDT, CDR2 YYEEEE. This CDR3 has 13 residues. For the CDR3, the DNA is TGTGCCAGCAGGGCGGGGGCGAATTCACCCCTCCACTTT. This encodes CASRAGANSPLHF. Supplemented by reference TRBV5-6 and TRBJ1-6, the full variable domain reads DAGVTQSPTHLIKTRGQQVTLRCSPKSGHDTVSWYQQALGQGPQFIFQYYEEEERQRGNFPDRFSGHQFPNYSSELNVNALLLGDSALYLCASRAGANSPLHFGNGTRLTVT.

V gene TRBV21-1 combines with J gene TRBJ1-2. TRBV21-1 is marked as a pseudogene. This CDR3 spans 13 amino acids. CDR3 coding DNA: TGTGCCAGCAGCAACGCAGGATGGGAGGGCTACACCTTC. Encoded protein: CASSNAGWEGYTF.

V gene TRBV6-5 combines with J gene TRBJ2-7, with TRBD1 matching over 7 bases. The CDR3 length is 14 residues. V lost 0 bases, J lost 1 base, and 0 bases stayed unmatched. Germline V gene lookup returns CDR1 MNHEY and CDR2 SVGAGI. The CDR3 loop is CASSYSDRSYEQYF. Here the CDR3 DNA reads TGTGCCAGCAGTTACTCGGACAGGTCCTACGAGCAGTACTTC.

This clone was recorded many times. The chain is built from TRBV3-1 (or the pseudogene TRBV3-2) and TRBJ1-1; 9 nucleotides line up with TRBD1. Trimming removed 2 bases from V and 8 bases from J; junction bases left unmatched: 9. The CDR3 has 15 residues. Looked up from germline, CDR1 is LGHDT and CDR2 is YNNKEL (reference sequence). CDR3: CASSQMGQGRVEAFF. CDR3 in DNA: TGTGCCAGCAGCCAAATGGGACAGGGAAGAGTAGAAGCTTTCTTT.

The chain joins TRBV18 to TRBJ2-2; D perhaps matches TRBD1 (6 bases). The CDR3 is 16 amino acids. V was clipped by 4 bases and J by 2 bases, with 14 bases between them. Germline V gives CDR1 KGHSH, CDR2 LQKENI. The CDR3 loop reads CASSLTWDINTGELFF. The DNA of the CDR3 is TGTGCCAGCTCACTAACCTGGGACATCAACACCGGGGAGCTGTTTTTT.

The chain recombines TRBV7-9 with TRBJ2-7; weak D call: TRBD2 (5 bases). CDR3 length equals 14 residues. Germline CDR1 SEHNR, CDR2 FQNEAQ (reference sequence). Deletions cut 6 bases from V and 0 bases from J, with 12 bases between. CDR3 sequence (DNA): TGTGCCAGCAGGTGGGGAGAGAGCTCCTACGAGCAGTACGTC. Translation: CASRWGESSYEQYV.

The V gene is TRBV6-5, the J gene TRBJ2-2, with 8 bases lining up with TRBD1. CDR1 MNHEY and CDR2 SVGAGI come from the germline V gene. The CDR3 sequence is 13 residues long. Trimming removed 5 bases from V and 8 bases from J; junction bases left unmatched: 4. The CDR3 region is CASSPGGMGELFF. CDR3 coding DNA: TGTGCCAGCAGTCCAGGGGGCATGGGGGAGCTGTTTTTT.

Only one count was recorded for this clone. The chain couples TRBV11-1 to TRBJ2-3, with a tentative D call TRBD1 (6 bases). The ends were cut back, 5 bases at V and 6 bases at J, with 15 bases in the middle. Germline V gene sequence: CDR1 SGHAT, CDR2 FQDESV (reference sequence). This CDR3 contains 14 residues. CDR3 sequence reads: CASSPGRRGDTQYF. CDR3 in DNA: TGTGCCAGCAGCCCGGGACGAAGGGGGGATACGCAGTATTTT.

The chain joins TRBV6-5 to TRBJ1-1; possibly TRBD1 for D (6 bases). V dropped 2 bases and J dropped 5 bases, with 9 bases sitting between them. This CDR3 has 13 residues. Germline CDR1 and CDR2: MNHEY and SVGAGI. The DNA of the CDR3 is TGTGCCAGCAGTTACGGCAGGGGAACTGAAGCTTTCTTT. Translating gives CASSYGRGTEAFF.

The CDR3 DNA sequence: TGTGCCTGGTCACAGGGTGACACCGGGGAGCTGTTTTTT. This gives the protein CAWSQGDTGELFF. The rearrangement uses TRBV30 and TRBJ2-2, with a possible D match to TRBD1 (6 bases). Trimming took off 5 bases at V and 3 bases at J, with 10 bases between the two ends. The length of the CDR3 is 13 residues. Germline V gives CDR1 GTSNPN, CDR2 SVGIG (reference sequence).

The chain uses TRBV7-2 and TRBJ2-3; the D gene is possibly TRBD1 (5 bases). Trimming pared 2 bases from V and 8 bases from J, leaving 8 bases between. This CDR3 has 12 residues. Germline assignment: CDR1 SGHTA and CDR2 FQGNSA. CDR3 loop: CASSLRGVTQYF. CDR3 bases: TGTGCCAGCAGCTTAAGGGGCGTTACGCAGTATTTT.

Turning to this clone: One end of the junction fails to match germline, which may point to a read error. V and J are TRBV5-8 and TRBJ1-2, with D perhaps TRBD1 (5 bases). Germline values: CDR1 SGHTS, CDR2 YDEGEE. The CDR3 spans 10 residues. CDR3 loop: CASSFWGLVF. CDR3 bases: TGTGCCAGCAGCTTCTGGGGCCTGGTATTC.

This chain links TRBV9 with TRBJ1-2; D gene ambiguous. CDR1 and CDR2 from the germline V gene are SGDLS and YYNGEE. The V end lost 0 bases, the J end lost 4 bases, and 10 bases lay between the germline ends. This CDR3 spans 14 amino acids. This CDR3 is CASSVDGRGYGYTF. DNA for the CDR3: TGTGCCAGCAGCGTAGATGGGAGAGGCTATGGCTACACCTTC. The full variable domain, with the rest looked up from reference TRBV9 and TRBJ1-2, is DSGVTQTPKHLITATGQRVTLRCSPRSGDLSVYWYQQSLDQGLQFLIQYYNGEERAKGNILERFSAQQFPDLHSELNLSSLELGDSALYFCASSVDGRGYGYTFGSGTRLTVV.

This clone was recorded once. The chain links TRBV19 to TRBJ1-2; 10 bases fit TRBD1. The CDR3 runs to 15 residues. With V trimmed by 10 bases and J by 3 bases, 11 bases remained unmatched. CDR1 is LNHDA, CDR2 SQIVND, per germline (reference sequence). Written as DNA, the CDR3 is TGTGCCACCTGGGGGGACAGGGGTATAGACTATGGCTACACCTTC. This codes for CATWGDRGIDYGYTF.

In this sample, this clone turned up once. The chain recombines TRBV5-1 with TRBJ1-6; 12 nucleotides match TRBD1. Unmatched junction bases numbered 3, after V lost 4 bases and J lost 10 bases. The CDR3 extends over 14 amino acids. Germline CDR1 and CDR2: SGHRS and YFSETQ. The CDR3: CASSGTGGPSPLHF. The CDR3, as DNA: TGCGCCAGCAGCGGGACAGGGGGCCCATCACCCCTCCACTTT.

The chain is built from TRBV6-2 or TRBV6-3 and TRBJ1-2, with 7 bases fitting TRBD1. Germline V lookup: CDR1 MNHEY, CDR2 SVGEGT. This CDR3 is 13 amino acids long. V gave up 6 bases and J gave up 4 bases; unmatched junction bases: 5. CDR3 in amino acids: CASSNTGAYGYTF. The CDR3 DNA reads as TGTGCCAGCAGCAACACAGGGGCCTATGGCTACACCTTC.

The J gene is TRBJ1-6, the V gene TRBV18; TRBD1 is a possible D gene (6 bases). Trimming pared 2 bases from V and 7 bases from J, leaving 15 bases between. The CDR3 contains 16 residues. Looked up from germline, CDR1 is KGHSH and CDR2 is LQKENI. The CDR3 spells CASSPGTFGRNSPLHF. The CDR3 DNA reads as TGTGCCAGCTCACCAGGGACATTCGGGCGGAATTCACCCCTCCACTTT.

V is TRBV5-8 and J is TRBJ2-1; 7 positions match TRBD2. The trim removed 2 bases at V and 0 bases at J, leaving 2 bases unmatched. The CDR3 sequence is 15 residues long. Germline V gene data show CDR1 as SGHTS and CDR2 as YDEGEE. The CDR3: CASSFGGGSYNEQFF. The CDR3 DNA follows: TGTGCCAGCAGCTTCGGCGGGGGCTCCTACAATGAGCAGTTCTTC.

The V call is TRBV18, the J call TRBJ2-7, with TRBD1 as a possible D gene (5 bases). The CDR3 extends over 14 amino acids. With 0 bases removed from V and 7 bases from J, the gap between germline ends came to 13 bases. CDR1 and CDR2 (germline): KGHSH, LQKENI. The DNA of the CDR3 is TGTGCCAGCTCACCACCGACAGTCCTAAGTGAGCAGTACTTC. Its protein is CASSPPTVLSEQYF. Full variable domain (remainder filled in from reference TRBV18 and TRBJ2-7): NAGVMQNPRHLVRRRGQEARLRCSPMKGHSHVYWYRQLPEEGLKFMVYLQKENIIDESGMPKERFSAEFPKEGPSILRIQQVVRGDSAAYFCASSPPTVLSEQYFGPGTRLTVT.

This chain uses TRBV5-5 with TRBJ1-1; D gene uncertain. The CDR3 is 13 amino acids. The V gene's germline CDR1 is SGHKS and CDR2 YYEKEE (reference sequence). Trimming removed 5 bases from V and 4 bases from J, with 12 bases in between. Here the CDR3 reads CASSLERATEAFF. Here the CDR3 DNA reads TGTGCCAGCAGTCTGGAGAGGGCCACTGAAGCTTTCTTT.

The CDR3 DNA sequence: TGTGCCAGCACCAGAGGTAGTCCGGTGGCCGGGGAGCTGTTTTTT. Residues: CASTRGSPVAGELFF. The rearrangement joins TRBV9 to TRBJ2-2, with D uncertain. The germline V and J ends were trimmed by 6 bases and 6 bases, with 18 bases remaining between them. The CDR3 runs 15 residues. Germline lookup yields CDR1 SGDLS and CDR2 YYNGEE.

The V and J genes are TRBV6-5 and TRBJ2-7, with TRBD1 matching 12 bases. Germline loops: CDR1 MNHEY, CDR2 SVGAGI. CDR3 length: 15 residues. J lost 3 bases, V lost 7 bases, and 7 bases had no gene match. In DNA form, the CDR3 reads TGTGCCAGCAACCGGGACAGGGGGCTAAGCTACGAGCAGTACTTC. Its translation: CASNRDRGLSYEQYF.

The J gene is TRBJ2-2, the V gene TRBV2; TRBD2 matches at 7 bases. The CDR3 spans 14 residues. The J segment lost 7 bases and the V segment lost 7 bases, leaving 9 bases of the junction unmatched. Germline CDR1 and CDR2: SNHLY and FYNNEI. The CDR3 DNA reads as TGTGCCAGCACCACTACTAGCGTTGGCGGGGAGCTGTTTTTT. Protein: CASTTTSVGGELFF.